A selection of T cell receptor beta chains follows, all from one sample in a study of beta chain features in type 1 diabetes. Method: immunoSEQ multiplex PCR; TCRdb's copy keeps in-frame clones and lacks some. The sample carries some 350,000 clones, about 10% recorded once. Sequencing input: central memory CD4+ T cells from blood. Receptors were obtained from a man younger than 45 with type 1 diabetes. Both conserved end residues are trimmed from each CDR3. A D gene is named only where the DNA matches it firmly.

d_call	v_call	cdr3_aa
TRBD1	TRBV5-5	ASRPGTGNYYEQY
TRBD2	TRBV6-4	ATATSGTSYEQY
NA	TRBV5-5	ASSERDSYEQY
NA	TRBV28	ASSGVQSNQPQH
NA	TRBV12-2	ASRLAGTARHTQY
TRBD1	TRBV6-6	ASSYASPGTGFGYT
TRBD2	TRBV18	ASSPWTRRDGEQY
NA	TRBV5-1	ASSLNGYQETQY
NA	TRBV28	ASSFIALPGWQF
NA	TRBV6-5	ASRYSGGDEKLF
NA	TRBV7-9	ASSLVGLIGSNIQY
NA	TRBV30	AWTGGGETQY
NA	TRBV28	ASRLGQPTSSNQPQH
TRBD2	TRBV28	ASSLPGTSGAQETQY
NA	TRBV27	THAGNTIY
TRBD2	TRBV7-2	ASSRTSGNYEQY
NA	TRBV7-2	ASSSGRGSYNEQF
NA	TRBV9	ASRKNRDSTEAF
NA	TRBV11-3	ASSRGPRETQY
NA	TRBV5-1	ASSSGTLNTGELF
TRBD1	TRBV5-4	ASSPTGQGGEQF
NA	TRBV19	ASSIDWGNEQF
TRBD2	TRBV7-7	ASSEREGRFYEQY
NA	TRBV9	ASSVARSNEQF
TRBD1	TRBV5-8	ASSYPGQGASDTQY
TRBD1	TRBV11-2	ASSGGQGTNEKLF
NA	TRBV28	ASSLPGTVSGELF
NA	TRBV30	AWALSSGNTIY
TRBD2	TRBV19	ASSRGLAGVPYNEQF
TRBD1	TRBV28	ASSFEPGGTGEVNIQY
NA	TRBV4-1	ASSQVNLVSTDTQY
NA	TRBV6-5	ASSPGTTTEAF
NA	TRBV28	ASREGRVETQY